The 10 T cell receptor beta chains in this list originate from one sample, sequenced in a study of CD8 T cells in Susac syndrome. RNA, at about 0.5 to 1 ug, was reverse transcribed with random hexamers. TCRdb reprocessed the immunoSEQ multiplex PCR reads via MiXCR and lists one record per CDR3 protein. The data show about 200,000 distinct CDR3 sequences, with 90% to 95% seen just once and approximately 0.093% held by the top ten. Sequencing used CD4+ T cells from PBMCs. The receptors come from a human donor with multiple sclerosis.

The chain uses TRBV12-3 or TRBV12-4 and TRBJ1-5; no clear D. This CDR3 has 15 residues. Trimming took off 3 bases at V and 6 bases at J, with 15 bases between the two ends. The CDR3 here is CASSLSGGHPQPQHF. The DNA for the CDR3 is TGTGCCAGCAGTTTGAGTGGAGGGCACCCTCAGCCCCAGCATTTT.

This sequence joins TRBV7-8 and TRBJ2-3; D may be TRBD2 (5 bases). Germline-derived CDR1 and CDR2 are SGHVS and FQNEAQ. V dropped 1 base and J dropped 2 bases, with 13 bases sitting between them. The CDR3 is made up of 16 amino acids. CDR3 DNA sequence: TGTGCCAGCAGCTTAGAACGGGGTCTGTACACAGATACGCAGTATTTT. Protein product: CASSLERGLYTDTQYF.

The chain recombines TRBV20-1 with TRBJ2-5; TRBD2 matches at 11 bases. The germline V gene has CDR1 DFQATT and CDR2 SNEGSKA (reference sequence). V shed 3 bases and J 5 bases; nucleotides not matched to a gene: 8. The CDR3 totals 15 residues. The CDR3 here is CSARLSGGAWETQYF. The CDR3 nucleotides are TGCAGTGCTAGGCTTAGCGGGGGGGCCTGGGAGACCCAGTACTTC.

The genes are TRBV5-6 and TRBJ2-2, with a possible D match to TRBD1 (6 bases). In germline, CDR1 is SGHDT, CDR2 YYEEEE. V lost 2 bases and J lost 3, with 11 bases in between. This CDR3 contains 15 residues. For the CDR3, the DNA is TGTGCCAGCAGCTTACTACAGGGCGACACCGGGGAGCTGTTTTTT. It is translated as CASSLLQGDTGELFF. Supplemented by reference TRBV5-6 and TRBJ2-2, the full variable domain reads DAGVTQSPTHLIKTRGQQVTLRCSPKSGHDTVSWYQQALGQGPQFIFQYYEEEERQRGNFPDRFSGHQFPNYSSELNVNALLLGDSALYLCASSLLQGDTGELFFGEGSRLTVL.

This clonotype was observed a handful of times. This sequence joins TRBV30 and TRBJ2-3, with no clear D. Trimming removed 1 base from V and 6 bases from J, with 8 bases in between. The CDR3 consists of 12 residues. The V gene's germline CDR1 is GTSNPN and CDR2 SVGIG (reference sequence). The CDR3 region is CAWSAGRDTQYF. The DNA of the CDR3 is TGTGCCTGGAGTGCCGGGCGGGATACGCAGTATTTT.

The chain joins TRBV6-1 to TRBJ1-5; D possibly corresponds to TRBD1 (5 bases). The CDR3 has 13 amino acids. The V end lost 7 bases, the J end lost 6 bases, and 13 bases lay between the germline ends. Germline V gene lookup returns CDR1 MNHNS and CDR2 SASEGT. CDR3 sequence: CASNPGRGQPQHF. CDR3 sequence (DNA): TGTGCCAGCAACCCAGGGCGAGGTCAGCCCCAGCATTTT.

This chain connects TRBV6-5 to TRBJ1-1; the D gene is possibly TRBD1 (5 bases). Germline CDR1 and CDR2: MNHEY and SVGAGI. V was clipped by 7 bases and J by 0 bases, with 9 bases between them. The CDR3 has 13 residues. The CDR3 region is CASTRQMNTEAFF. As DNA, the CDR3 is TGTGCCAGCACCCGACAGATGAACACTGAAGCTTTCTTT.

The CDR3 spells CSADEYNEQFF. The CDR3 region has the DNA TGCAGTGCTGACGAGTACAATGAGCAGTTCTTC. This sequence joins TRBV20-1 and TRBJ2-1, with unresolved D. Germline-derived CDR1 and CDR2 are DFQATT and SNEGSKA (reference sequence). The CDR3 has 11 amino acids. V lost 5 bases to trimming and J lost 4 bases, with 6 bases between them.

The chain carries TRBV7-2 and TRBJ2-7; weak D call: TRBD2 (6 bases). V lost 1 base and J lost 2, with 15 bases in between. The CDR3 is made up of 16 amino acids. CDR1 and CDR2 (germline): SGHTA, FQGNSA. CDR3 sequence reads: CASSLVGGLNPYEQYF. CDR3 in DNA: TGTGCCAGCAGCTTAGTTGGGGGACTCAACCCCTACGAGCAGTACTTC. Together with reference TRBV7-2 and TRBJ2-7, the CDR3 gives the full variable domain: GAGVSQSPSNKVTEKGKDVELRCDPISGHTALYWYRQSLGQGLEFLIYFQGNSAPDKSGLPSDRFSAERTGGSVSTLTIQRTQQEDSAVYLCASSLVGGLNPYEQYFGPGTRLTVT.

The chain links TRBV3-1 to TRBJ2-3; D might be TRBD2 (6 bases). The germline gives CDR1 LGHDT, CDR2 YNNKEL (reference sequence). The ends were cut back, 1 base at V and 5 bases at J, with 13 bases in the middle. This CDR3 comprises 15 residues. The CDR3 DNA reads TGTGCCAGCAGCCAAGGCGGGGCCGTTCAAGATACGCAGTATTTT. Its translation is CASSQGGAVQDTQYF.